Presented here are 2 T cell receptor beta chains from one specimen sequenced in a study of T cell changes during pregnancy in multiple sclerosis. TCRdb's copy holds only in-frame clones and misses some; the assay was immunoSEQ multiplex PCR. The sample contains 90,000 or so clones, about 92% of which appear only once. The sequencing used peripheral blood, collected in the first trimester of pregnancy. These receptors came from a female donor with multiple sclerosis, enrolled in a pregnancy study.

The chain carries TRBV11-2 and TRBJ1-2; 11 nucleotides line up with TRBD1. J was trimmed by 6 bases and V by 2 bases; bases with no gene match: 14. CDR1 is SGHAT, CDR2 FQNNGV, per germline. The CDR3 length is 18 residues. CDR3 in DNA: TGTGCCAGCAGCTTAAGTTTTCGGGACAGGGGGAAAGGGGATGGCTACACCTTC. Its translation is CASSLSFRDRGKGDGYTF.

This rearrangement joins TRBV10-3 to TRBJ1-2, with a possible D match to TRBD1 (5 bases). V was pared by 2 bases and J by 4 bases, with 11 bases between. The length of the CDR3 is 14 residues. Germline V gives CDR1 ENHRY, CDR2 SYGVKD. The DNA of the CDR3 is TGTGCCATCAGTGAGCCCCAGGGAGGCTATGGCTACACCTTC. Translated: CAISEPQGGYGYTF.